This T cell receptor delta chain emerged from a study of gamma-delta T cells after stem cell transplantation. Trimming shortened V by 0 bases and J by 0 bases, and 7 bases separated the two germline ends. The CDR3 length is 14 residues. The germline V gene encodes CDR1 GEAIGNYY and CDR2 EKD. With CATT, TCRdb re-called clones from the RT-PCR reads. This table holds several hundred delta-chain clones, about 30% found once. This clone was observed a few times. V and J are TRDV2 and TRDJ1; unclear D gene. The receptor comes from a human donor. It is not recorded whose cells these are; they may come from a transplant donor. This table probably holds off-target reads from a library built for another chain. The sample was gamma-delta T cells. The chain's CDR3 is CACDTLIYTDKLIF. The CDR3 DNA is TGTGCCTGTGACACCCTTATCTACACCGATAAACTCATCTTT.